The next 20 T cell receptor beta chains were all read from a single sample in a study of T cells after yellow fever vaccination. TCRdb reanalysed the 5' RACE reads using MiXCR and keeps one entry per CDR3 protein. The sample carries just under 85,000 distinct CDR3 sequences, about 14% recorded once. The sample was CD8+ T cells not binding an NS4B(214-222) dextramer, sorted from PBMCs, taken 21 days after the first yellow fever vaccination. The receptor source for this set is a man aged 18 to 35 who received the YFV17D yellow fever vaccine.

This clonotype was counted only a few times. This sequence joins TRBV4-2 and TRBJ1-1; D not resolved. Trimming cost V 2 bases and J 11 bases, with 9 bases left between them. CDR1 LGHNA and CDR2 YNFKEQ come from the germline V gene. The CDR3 spans 11 residues. The chain's CDR3 is CASSQIDRAFF. The CDR3 nucleotides read TGTGCCAGCAGCCAAATCGACCGGGCTTTCTTT.

The chain recombines TRBV4-1 with TRBJ1-2; maybe TRBD1 (6 bases). With 1 base removed from V and 4 bases from J, the gap between germline ends came to 16 bases. The CDR3 consists of 16 residues. Looked up from germline, CDR1 is MGHRA and CDR2 is YSYEKL. This chain's CDR3 is CASSQAPSNRAYGYTF. The CDR3 bases are TGCGCCAGCAGCCAAGCTCCTTCGAACAGGGCCTATGGCTACACCTTC.

J is TRBJ1-3 and V is TRBV6-5, with 7 bases lining up with TRBD1. This CDR3 is built from 19 residues. After removal of 0 bases from V and 2 bases from J, the junction contained 13 bases not matched to a gene. Germline CDR1 MNHEY, CDR2 SVGAGI. The CDR3 DNA is TGTGCCAGCAGTTACTCACCCCCCGATACAGGGGCCGCTGGAAACACCATATATTTT. It yields the protein CASSYSPPDTGAAGNTIYF.

This clonotype was seen a handful of times. The DNA for the CDR3 is TGTGCCAGCAGCCAAGAAGAGGGGCTTGGGTTCCAAGAGACCCAGTACTTC. Its translation is CASSQEEGLGFQETQYF. The chain recombines TRBV4-2 with TRBJ2-5, with D perhaps assigned TRBD1 or TRBD2 (5 bases each). V lost 0 bases and J 1 base, leaving 15 bases between the germline ends. The CDR3 has 17 amino acids. CDR1 is LGHNA and CDR2 is YNFKEQ in the germline V gene.

V is TRBV7-2 and J is TRBJ2-3; a weak D match, TRBD1 (6 bases). The germline V gene encodes CDR1 SGHTA and CDR2 FQGNSA. The CDR3 totals 14 residues. Trimming took 1 base from V and 6 from J, leaving 11 bases between them. This CDR3 is CASSLGLGADTQYF. Written as DNA, the CDR3 is TGTGCCAGCAGCTTAGGACTGGGGGCCGATACGCAGTATTTT.

Only a few counts were recorded for this clonotype. The V gene is TRBV27, the J gene TRBJ2-5; 7 bases are a match to TRBD1. In germline, CDR1 is MNHEY, CDR2 SMNVEV (reference sequence). After removal of 7 bases from V and 5 bases from J, the junction contained 16 bases not matched to a gene. The CDR3 spans 16 residues. The chain's CDR3 is CASKGASNVARETQYF. The CDR3 DNA sequence: TGTGCCAGCAAGGGGGCGTCAAATGTAGCGCGTGAGACCCAGTACTTC.

V and J are TRBV4-3 and TRBJ2-7; D is uncertain. This CDR3 region has 15 residues. Trimming pared 0 bases from V and 2 bases from J, leaving 11 bases between. Germline V gene sequence: CDR1 LGHNA, CDR2 YSLEER. DNA for the CDR3: TGCGCCAGCAGCCAAGATTCAAACAGTCCCTACGAGCAGTACTTC. It specifies CASSQDSNSPYEQYF.

This clonotype was observed a handful of times. The chain uses TRBV27 and TRBJ2-7; D unclear. Trimming left V 3 bases short and J 4 bases short, with 10 bases between. CDR3 size: 13 residues. Germline V gives CDR1 MNHEY, CDR2 SMNVEV (reference sequence). CDR3 in DNA: TGTGCCAGCAGTTTCTTTCTGGGGTACGAGCAGTACTTC. Encoded protein: CASSFFLGYEQYF.

In its sample, this clonotype was seen a few times. The CDR3 region is CSTQQGWEETQYF. CDR3 bases: TGCAGCACCCAACAGGGGTGGGAAGAGACCCAGTACTTC. This chain joins TRBV29-1 and TRBJ2-5, with 7 bases identical to TRBD1. V was pared by 8 bases and J by 3 bases, with 9 bases of the junction left unmatched. CDR3 length: 13 residues. CDR1 is SQVTM and CDR2 is ANQGSEA in the germline V gene. Combining the CDR3 with reference TRBV29-1 and TRBJ2-5 gives the whole variable domain SAVISQKPSRDICQRGTSLTIQCQVDSQVTMMFWYRQQPGQSLTLIATANQGSEATYESGFVIDKFPISRPNLTFSTLTVSNMSPEDSSIYLCSTQQGWEETQYFGPGTRLLVL.

V is TRBV20-1 and J is TRBJ2-7; no definite D call. Germline CDR1 reads DFQATT; CDR2 reads SNEGSKA (reference sequence). This CDR3 is 13 amino acids long. Deletions cut 0 bases from V and 2 bases from J, with 8 bases between. The CDR3 spells CSAREQGTYEQYF. CDR3 DNA sequence: TGCAGTGCTAGAGAACAAGGAACCTACGAGCAGTACTTC.

The DNA of the CDR3 is TGCAGTGCTAGTTGGGGGACGAGGGAGACCCAGTACTTC. Its protein product is CSASWGTRETQYF. The V and J genes are TRBV20-1 and TRBJ2-5; D is tentatively TRBD1 or TRBD2 (5 bases each). V was clipped by 3 bases and J by 5 bases, with 13 bases between them. The CDR3 covers 13 residues. Germline CDR1 DFQATT, CDR2 SNEGSKA (reference sequence).

In this sample, this clonotype turned up a few times. The chain couples TRBV4-3 to TRBJ2-2; a weak D match, TRBD2 (6 bases). This CDR3 spans 16 amino acids. Germline-derived CDR1 and CDR2 are LGHNA and YSLEER. Trimming pared 2 bases from V and 6 bases from J, leaving 16 bases between. The CDR3 sequence: CASSQTPGGEAGELFF. CDR3 in DNA: TGCGCCAGCAGCCAAACCCCCGGGGGAGAGGCCGGGGAGCTGTTTTTT.

This clonotype occurred a few times. The chain combines TRBV6-5 with TRBJ1-1; D possibly corresponds to TRBD1 (6 bases). From germline, CDR1 is MNHEY and CDR2 SVGAGI. Trimming removed 0 bases at V and 5 bases at J, with 13 bases between. This CDR3 has 15 residues. The CDR3 sequence is CASSYSVSGATEAFF. The CDR3 DNA reads as TGTGCCAGCAGTTACTCGGTTTCAGGGGCGACTGAAGCTTTCTTT.

Only a few counts were recorded for this clonotype. This chain connects TRBV20-1 to TRBJ2-1; no firm D call. CDR3 length equals 13 residues. CDR1 is DFQATT and CDR2 is SNEGSKA in the germline V gene (reference sequence). V dropped 0 bases and J dropped 6 bases, with 9 bases sitting between them. CDR3 nucleotides: TGCAGTGCTAGAGATCGGGCCCGCAATGAGCAGTTCTTC. Protein product: CSARDRARNEQFF.

The genes are TRBV15 and TRBJ2-2, with D unclear. Deletions cut 5 bases from V and 2 bases from J, with 15 bases between. Germline loops: CDR1 LNHNV, CDR2 YYDKDF (reference sequence). This CDR3 is built from 16 residues. In DNA, the CDR3 is TGTGCCACCAGCTCCCGCGAAATCGTAAACACCGGGGAGCTGTTTTTT. Its protein is CATSSREIVNTGELFF.

This chain joins TRBV28 and TRBJ2-3, with 8 bases fitting TRBD2. The CDR3 has 16 residues. Germline V gene sequence: CDR1 MDHEN, CDR2 SYDVKM. Losses at the gene ends were 4 bases for V and 0 bases for J; bases not matched to a gene: 6. The CDR3 loop is CASSSPRGGSTDTQYF. CDR3 nucleotides: TGTGCCAGCAGTTCCCCTCGGGGGGGGAGCACAGATACGCAGTATTTT.

This clonotype showed up just a few times. The CDR3 protein is CASSQVPGTDYGYTF. In nucleotides, the CDR3 is TGCGCCAGCAGCCAAGTTCCCGGGACAGACTATGGCTACACCTTC. The chain uses TRBV4-1 and TRBJ1-2; TRBD1 matches 7 bases. The CDR3 totals 15 residues. Germline V gives CDR1 MGHRA, CDR2 YSYEKL. J lost 3 bases, V lost 1 base, and 5 bases had no gene match.

The rearrangement links TRBV5-1 to TRBJ2-1, with 8 nucleotides matching TRBD1. Germline V gene lookup returns CDR1 SGHRS and CDR2 YFSETQ. V shed 5 bases and J 7 bases; nucleotides not matched to a gene: 14. The CDR3 contains 16 residues. CDR3: CASSTPGGQGINEQFF. CDR3 nucleotides: TGCGCCAGCAGTACCCCGGGTGGACAGGGAATTAATGAGCAGTTCTTC.

This clonotype turned up a few times. V is TRBV12-3 or TRBV12-4 and J is TRBJ2-2; maybe TRBD1 (6 bases). The V and J ends lost 4 bases and 4 bases respectively, with 10 bases between them. This CDR3 has 14 residues. The CDR3 protein is CASSSHRVTGELFF. Here the CDR3 DNA reads TGTGCCAGCAGTTCCCACAGGGTCACCGGGGAGCTGTTTTTT.

The chain carries TRBV5-1 and TRBJ2-3; D ambiguous. Trimming took off 0 bases at V and 4 bases at J, with 12 bases between the two ends. CDR1 and CDR2 (germline): SGHRS, YFSETQ. CDR3 length: 15 residues. The CDR3: CASSLVPSRPDTQYF. The CDR3 DNA reads TGCGCCAGCAGCTTGGTGCCTTCGCGGCCAGATACGCAGTATTTT.